The 32 T cell receptor beta chains given below trace back to one sample, sequenced in a study of blood T cell repertoires in COVID-19 (TCRdb year 2020). Libraries were prepared through the immunoSEQ multiplex PCR assay. The table was pulled from immuneACCESS by TCRdb, which kept in-frame rearrangements only. Such tables lose some clones; where checked, under half of the loss comes from unresolved V genes, and the rest has no known cause. The sample profile shows more than 200,000 clones; approximately 80% of them were found once. The ten largest clones represent about 10% of the sample. What was sequenced was peripheral blood. Receptors originate from a woman of 80 years or more with COVID-19, enrolled during active disease.

V usage is TRBV20-1 and J usage is TRBJ2-7; D is possibly TRBD1 (5 bases). Germline V gives CDR1 DFQATT, CDR2 SNEGSKA (reference sequence). The CDR3 has 11 residues. V was cut by 5 bases and J by 1 base, with 6 bases left in between. Written as DNA, the CDR3 is TGCAGTGCTGGGGCGTCCTACGAGCAGTACTTC. It translates to CSAGASYEQYF.

The chain recombines TRBV3-1 (or the pseudogene TRBV3-2) with TRBJ1-2, with D uncertain. Germline assignment: CDR1 LGHDT and CDR2 YNNKEL (reference sequence). Trimming took off 0 bases at V and 6 bases at J, with 5 bases between the two ends. The CDR3 loop spans 12 amino acids. The CDR3 DNA sequence: TGTGCCAGCAGCCAAGACTTAAATGGCTACACCTTC. It translates to CASSQDLNGYTF.

V is TRBV18 and J is TRBJ2-7, with 7 bases identical to TRBD1. The trim removed 6 bases at V and 7 bases at J, leaving 9 bases unmatched. The CDR3 runs to 13 residues. Germline assignment: CDR1 KGHSH and CDR2 LQKENI. The CDR3 here is CASSQNTGEEQYV. Here the CDR3 DNA reads TGTGCCAGCTCCCAGAATACAGGGGAGGAGCAGTACGTC.

CDR3 coding DNA: TGTGCCAGCAGCCAAGCCGCGGGGGGGCCAGTTGGAGATACGCAGTATTTT. Its protein is CASSQAAGGPVGDTQYF. The rearrangement links TRBV3-1 (or the pseudogene TRBV3-2) to TRBJ2-3; 9 bases agree with TRBD2. Germline V gene data show CDR1 as LGHDT and CDR2 as YNNKEL (reference sequence). The junction had 10 bases not matched to a gene; V was cut back by 1 base and J by 5 bases. The CDR3 covers 17 residues.

The chain combines TRBV5-1 with TRBJ1-1; possible D gene TRBD1, 6 bases. Germline V lookup: CDR1 SGHRS, CDR2 YFSETQ. This CDR3 is built from 14 residues. V lost 4 bases and J lost 0, with 10 bases in between. CDR3 in amino acids: CASSAQGLNTEAFF. CDR3 bases: TGCGCCAGCAGCGCCCAGGGGTTGAACACTGAAGCTTTCTTT.

The chain employs TRBV5-1 and TRBJ1-1, with TRBD1 identical over 7 bases. This CDR3 has 17 residues. J was trimmed by 4 bases and V by 0 bases; bases with no gene match: 12. CDR1 is SGHRS and CDR2 is YFSETQ in the germline V gene. CDR3 in DNA: TGCGCCAGCAGCTTGGGGTCAGGGGGAAGTAAAAGCACTGAAGCTTTCTTT. It translates to CASSLGSGGSKSTEAFF.

V is TRBV6-5 and J is TRBJ2-5; 7 nucleotides line up with TRBD1. Germline assignment: CDR1 MNHEY and CDR2 SVGAGI. This CDR3 region has 14 residues. After removal of 0 bases from V and 5 bases from J, the junction contained 3 bases not matched to a gene. As DNA, the CDR3 is TGTGCCAGCAGTTACTCAGGGGGCCCGGAGACCCAGTACTTC. Its protein is CASSYSGGPETQYF.

This clone has only one observation. This rearrangement joins TRBV7-2 to TRBJ2-1, with 8 nucleotides matching TRBD2. V trimming: 5 bases; J trimming: 7 bases; junction bases outside the gene matches: 7. This CDR3 is 14 amino acids long. Germline V CDR1 and CDR2: SGHTA, FQGNSA. CDR3 nucleotides: TGTGCCAGCAGCCGGGGGGGGGTTGAAAATGAGCAGTTCTTC. It is translated as CASSRGGVENEQFF.

The chain employs TRBV5-3 and TRBJ2-1; weak D call: TRBD1 (6 bases). TRBV5-3 is given ORF status, its function remaining uncertain. This CDR3 region has 14 residues. The germline V and J ends were trimmed by 4 bases and 0 bases, with 8 bases remaining between them. The CDR3 region is CARSPGHSYNEQFF. CDR3 DNA: TGTGCCAGAAGCCCGGGACACTCCTACAATGAGCAGTTCTTC.

The genes are TRBV5-4 and TRBJ1-2, with TRBD1 matching 8 bases. The J segment lost 8 bases and the V segment lost 3 bases, leaving 6 bases of the junction unmatched. Germline V CDR1 and CDR2: SGHNT, YYREEE (reference sequence). The CDR3 covers 13 residues. CDR3 protein: CASSYQDREGYTF. The CDR3 DNA reads TGTGCCAGCAGCTACCAGGACAGGGAAGGCTACACCTTC.

The rearrangement uses TRBV10-3 and TRBJ1-2, with 7 positions matching TRBD1. Germline V gives CDR1 ENHRY, CDR2 SYGVKD. J was trimmed by 7 bases and V by 5 bases; bases with no gene match: 7. CDR3 length equals 13 residues. CDR3 coding DNA: TGTGCCATCAGTAAAGACAGGGCAGGTGGCTACACCTTC. Translation: CAISKDRAGGYTF.

This chain joins TRBV5-5 and TRBJ1-1, with TRBD1 identical over 9 bases. The junction had 5 bases not matched to a gene; V was cut back by 4 bases and J by 1 base. This CDR3 spans 15 amino acids. The germline V gene has CDR1 SGHKS and CDR2 YYEKEE (reference sequence). CDR3 in DNA: TGTGCCAGCAGCCCCTTGGGACAGGGGAACACTGAAGCTTTCTTT. Its protein is CASSPLGQGNTEAFF.

The chain employs TRBV2 and TRBJ2-2; the match to TRBD2 covers 9 bases. After removal of 11 bases from V and 1 base from J, the junction contained 5 bases not matched to a gene. The CDR3 is made up of 14 amino acids. Germline V gene sequence: CDR1 SNHLY, CDR2 FYNNEI. The CDR3 DNA reads TGTGCCGGGAAGACTAGCGGGAACACCGGGGAGCTGTTTTTT. This encodes CAGKTSGNTGELFF.

V and J are TRBV5-1 and TRBJ1-4, with D possibly TRBD1 on 5 matching bases. The CDR3 totals 15 residues. The germline V gene has CDR1 SGHRS and CDR2 YFSETQ. The V gene lost 4 bases and the J gene lost 1 base, with 11 bases spanning the gap. CDR3 bases: TGCGCCAGCAGCCCTACAGGCCAAACTAATGAAAAACTGTTTTTT. It codes for CASSPTGQTNEKLFF.

This clone appeared once. The V call is TRBV3-1 (or the pseudogene TRBV3-2), the J call TRBJ1-1, with 10 bases that match TRBD1. The V and J ends lost 3 bases and 11 bases, in that order; junction bases with no gene match: 3. In germline, CDR1 is LGHDT, CDR2 YNNKEL (reference sequence). The CDR3 runs 12 residues. CDR3 region: CASSQGQGRAFF. CDR3 nucleotide sequence: TGTGCCAGCAGCCAGGGACAGGGGCGGGCTTTCTTT.

The rearrangement joins TRBV24-1 to TRBJ2-5, with TRBD1 identical over 8 bases. Looked up from germline, CDR1 is KGHDR and CDR2 is SFDVKD. The CDR3 length is 11 residues. With 3 bases clipped from V and 14 bases from J, the junction kept 4 bases outside the gene matches. CDR3 nucleotide sequence: TGTGCCACCAGTGATGTCAGGGGGCTCTACTTC. It is translated as CATSDVRGLYF.

The CDR3 DNA reads TGTGCCAGCAGCTTGGTGGGGATTCCGGGATCACCCCTCCACTTT. This codes for CASSLVGIPGSPLHF. The chain combines TRBV5-6 with TRBJ1-6; D is undetermined. This CDR3 has 15 residues. From germline, CDR1 is SGHDT and CDR2 YYEEEE. Trimming shortened V by 0 bases and J by 10 bases, and 14 bases separated the two germline ends.

The V gene is TRBV10-3, the J gene TRBJ1-1; a weak D match, TRBD1 (6 bases). V shed 10 bases and J shed 4 bases, with 16 bases lying between them. There are 13 residues in the CDR3. Germline-derived CDR1 and CDR2 are ENHRY and SYGVKD. The CDR3 coding sequence is TGTGCCACCGAGATGGACAGTTCCACTGAAGCTTTCTTT. Protein sequence: CATEMDSSTEAFF.

V and J are TRBV30 and TRBJ2-7; D gene unclear. Deletions cut 2 bases from V and 4 bases from J, with 12 bases between. CDR1 and CDR2 from the germline V gene are GTSNPN and SVGIG (reference sequence). This CDR3 comprises 13 residues. Written as DNA, the CDR3 is TGTGCCTGGAGTAGGATGCCACTATACGAGCAGTACTTC. Translated, it gives CAWSRMPLYEQYF.

V is TRBV7-2 and J is TRBJ1-6, with TRBD1 identical over 9 bases. The CDR3 sequence is 16 residues long. The germline V gene has CDR1 SGHTA and CDR2 FQGNSA. Trimming took 3 bases from V and 5 from J; bases not matched to a gene: 5. The CDR3 reads CASSFRDRADNSPLHF. Here the CDR3 DNA reads TGTGCCAGCAGCTTCCGGGACAGGGCCGATAATTCACCCCTCCACTTT.

The chain couples TRBV2 to TRBJ2-2, with no clear D. Trimming left V 7 bases short and J 2 bases short, with 11 bases between. The CDR3 is 14 amino acids. CDR1 SNHLY and CDR2 FYNNEI come from the germline V gene. CDR3 coding DNA: TGTGCCAGCATAAAAACAGCCAACACCGGGGAGCTGTTTTTT. This translates into CASIKTANTGELFF.

The chain links TRBV7-6 to TRBJ1-5; D gene unclear. Germline CDR1 is SGHVS and CDR2 is FNYEAQ. This CDR3 contains 13 residues. The germline V and J ends were trimmed by 1 base and 6 bases, with 7 bases remaining between them. This CDR3 reads CASSLDGVQPQHF. Here the CDR3 DNA reads TGTGCCAGCAGCTTAGACGGGGTTCAGCCCCAGCATTTT. Combining the CDR3 with reference TRBV7-6 and TRBJ1-5 gives the whole variable domain GAGVSQSPRYKVTKRGQDVALRCDPISGHVSLYWYRQALGQGPEFLTYFNYEAQQDKSGLPNDRFSAERPEGSISTLTIQRTEQRDSAMYRCASSLDGVQPQHFGDGTRLSIL.

The rearrangement links TRBV5-6 to TRBJ2-1; 14 bases fit TRBD2. With V trimmed by 4 bases and J by 3 bases, 9 bases remained unmatched. Germline lookup yields CDR1 SGHDT and CDR2 YYEEEE. CDR3 length: 18 residues. CDR3 sequence (DNA): TGTGCCAGCAGCCTCGGGACTAGCGGGGGTAAGGGCTACAATGAGCAGTTCTTC. Its protein is CASSLGTSGGKGYNEQFF.

This clone was recorded a few times. This chain joins TRBV5-1 and TRBJ2-2, with 7 bases fitting TRBD1. This CDR3 is built from 15 residues. CDR1 and CDR2 from the germline V gene are SGHRS and YFSETQ. V dropped 3 bases and J dropped 0; count of bases not matched to a gene: 2. The CDR3 region is CASSWGQTNTGELFF. The CDR3 nucleotides read TGCGCCAGCAGCTGGGGACAGACGAACACCGGGGAGCTGTTTTTT.

The chain has TRBV7-9 and TRBJ1-3; D unresolved. The CDR3 runs to 15 residues. V dropped 4 bases and J dropped 7 bases, with 17 bases sitting between them. CDR1 SEHNR and CDR2 FQNEAQ come from the germline V gene (reference sequence). This chain's CDR3 is CASSSPKEGGNTIYF. The CDR3, as DNA: TGTGCCAGCAGCTCCCCAAAGGAAGGAGGGAACACCATATATTTT.

The rearrangement joins TRBV5-6 to TRBJ1-1, with a weak D call TRBD1 (5 bases). Germline lookup yields CDR1 SGHDT and CDR2 YYEEEE. The CDR3 spans 14 residues. Trimming removed 0 bases at V and 2 bases at J, with 8 bases between. The CDR3 is CASSLAGGNTEAFF. Here the CDR3 DNA reads TGTGCCAGCAGCTTGGCGGGGGGTAACACTGAAGCTTTCTTT.

The chain uses TRBV19 and TRBJ1-3; D gene uncertain. V was trimmed by 7 bases and J by 2 bases, leaving 15 bases between them. CDR3 length: 15 residues. Germline assignment: CDR1 LNHDA and CDR2 SQIVND (reference sequence). Here the CDR3 reads CASTRRGTAGNTIYF. The DNA of the CDR3 is TGTGCCAGTACCCGCCGGGGAACGGCTGGAAACACCATATATTTT.

The chain has TRBV11-2 and TRBJ2-1; TRBD2 matches at 8 bases. J lost 2 bases, V lost 7 bases, and 10 bases had no gene match. Germline V gene lookup returns CDR1 SGHAT and CDR2 FQNNGV. This CDR3 comprises 16 residues. CDR3 sequence reads: CASNNIRGGPYNEQFF. The CDR3 region has the DNA TGTGCCAGCAACAATATACGGGGGGGCCCCTACAATGAGCAGTTCTTC.

This clone was seen a few times. V gene TRBV4-3 combines with J gene TRBJ1-2; D is undetermined. In germline, CDR1 is LGHNA, CDR2 YSLEER. The V end was cut by 0 bases, the J end by 0 bases, with 11 bases between. The CDR3 is 16 residues long. This CDR3 is CASSQDTTASNYGYTF. The CDR3 DNA reads as TGCGCCAGCAGCCAAGATACAACAGCTTCTAACTATGGCTACACCTTC.

Concerning this clone: At one end, the junction sequence differs from germline, possibly due to a read error. This rearrangement joins TRBV2 to TRBJ1-1, with 7 bases lining up with TRBD1. The germline V gene encodes CDR1 SNHLY and CDR2 FYNNEI. The CDR3 is 15 residues long. Here the CDR3 DNA reads TGTGCCAGCAGAGAAGGGTTCGTGCCGGGACAGGAAGCTTTCTTT. This gives the protein CASREGFVPGQEAFF.

The chain is built from TRBV5-6 and TRBJ1-2; a possible D gene is TRBD1 (5 bases). The CDR3 length is 14 residues. Germline assignment: CDR1 SGHDT and CDR2 YYEEEE. The V end was cut by 0 bases, the J end by 4 bases, with 10 bases between. Here the CDR3 reads CASSLGQGVYGYTF. CDR3 DNA sequence: TGTGCCAGCAGCTTGGGGCAGGGTGTCTATGGCTACACCTTC.

CDR3 loop: CASSDLGTSGEKTQYF. The CDR3 DNA sequence: TGCGCCAGCAGTGACTTGGGGACTAGCGGGGAGAAGACCCAGTACTTC. The rearrangement joins TRBV10-2 to TRBJ2-5; the match to TRBD2 covers 13 bases. The CDR3 sequence is 16 residues long. The germline gives CDR1 WSHSY, CDR2 SAAADI. J gave up 6 bases and V 3 bases, and 7 bases lay outside the gene matches.